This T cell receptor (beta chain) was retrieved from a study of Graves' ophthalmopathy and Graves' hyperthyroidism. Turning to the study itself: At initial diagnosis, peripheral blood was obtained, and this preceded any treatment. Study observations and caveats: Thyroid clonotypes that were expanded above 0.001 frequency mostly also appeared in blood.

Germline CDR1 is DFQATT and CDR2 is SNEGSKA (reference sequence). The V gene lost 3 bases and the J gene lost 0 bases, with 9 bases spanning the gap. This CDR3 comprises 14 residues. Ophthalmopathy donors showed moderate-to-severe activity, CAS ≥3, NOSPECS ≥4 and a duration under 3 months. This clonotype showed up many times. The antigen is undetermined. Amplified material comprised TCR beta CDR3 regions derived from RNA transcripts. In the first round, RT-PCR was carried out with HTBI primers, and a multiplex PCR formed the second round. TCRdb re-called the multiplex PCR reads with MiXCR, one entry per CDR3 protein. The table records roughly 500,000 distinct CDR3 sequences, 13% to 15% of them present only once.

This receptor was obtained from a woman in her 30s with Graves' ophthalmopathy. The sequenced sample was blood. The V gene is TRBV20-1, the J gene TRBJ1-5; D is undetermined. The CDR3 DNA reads TGCAGTGCTAGCCCCGAATATAGCAATCAGCCCCAGCATTTT. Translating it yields CSASPEYSNQPQHF.